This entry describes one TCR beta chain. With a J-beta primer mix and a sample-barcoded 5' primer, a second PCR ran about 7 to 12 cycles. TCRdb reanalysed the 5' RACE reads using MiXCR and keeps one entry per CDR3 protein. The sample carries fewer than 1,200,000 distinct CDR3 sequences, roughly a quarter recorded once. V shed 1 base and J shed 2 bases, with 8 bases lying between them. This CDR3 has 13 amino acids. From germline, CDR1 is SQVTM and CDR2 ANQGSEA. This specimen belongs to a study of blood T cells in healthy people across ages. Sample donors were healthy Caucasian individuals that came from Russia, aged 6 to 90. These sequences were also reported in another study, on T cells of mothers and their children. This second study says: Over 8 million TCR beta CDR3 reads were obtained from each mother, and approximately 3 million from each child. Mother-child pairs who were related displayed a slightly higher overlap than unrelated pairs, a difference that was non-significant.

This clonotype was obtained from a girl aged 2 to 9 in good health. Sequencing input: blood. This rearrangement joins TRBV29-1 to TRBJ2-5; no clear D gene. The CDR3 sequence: CSVEVNRQETQYF. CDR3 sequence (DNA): TGCAGCGTTGAAGTGAACAGACAAGAGACCCAGTACTTC.